This T cell receptor (beta chain) is from a study of cytomegalovirus exposure and HLA in healthy donors. Whole-study results and caveats: Later findings reportedly placed an Asian-associated ancestry cluster below the approximately 670-donor mean for N-insertions.

Germline assignment: CDR1 LNHDA and CDR2 SQIVND (reference sequence). The CDR3 covers 13 residues. Trimming took off 7 bases at V and 1 base at J, with 10 bases between the two ends. PCR primers comprised 60 Vbeta and 13 Jbeta primers. The data were produced by immunoSEQ multiplex PCR, yet TCRdb's version contains in-frame clones alone and is incomplete. The table has about 160,000 clones, around 84% seen once; the top ten hold under 8%. To note about this clone: Its antigen is as yet unknown.

The clonotype comes from a man aged 45-60 years in good health and CMV-seropositive. The chain couples TRBV19 to TRBJ1-2; D possibly corresponds to TRBD1 (5 bases). Sequencing used PBMCs. The CDR3 is CASMRDYNYGYTF. CDR3 nucleotides: TGTGCCAGTATGCGGGACTATAACTATGGCTACACCTTC. Variable domain in full (rest from reference TRBV19 and TRBJ1-2): DGGITQSPKYLFRKEGQNVTLSCEQNLNHDAMYWYRQDPGQGLRLIYYSQIVNDFQKGDIAEGYSVSREKKESFPLTVTSAQKNPTAFYLCASMRDYNYGYTFGSGTRLTVV.